Presented here are 25 T cell receptor beta chains from one specimen sequenced in a study of radiotherapy plus CTLA-4 blockade in lung cancer. Here immunoSEQ multiplex PCR was the method, and the copy in TCRdb shows in-frame clones only, minus some. The profile shows about 87,000 clones, around 87% of them singletons. This specimen was peripheral blood, taken from a patient treated with radiotherapy plus ipilimumab. Receptors originate from a human donor with non-small cell lung cancer that progressed on radiotherapy plus ipilimumab.

This clone came up once. The rearrangement joins TRBV28 to TRBJ1-2; tentative D call: TRBD1 (6 bases). The CDR3 is made up of 13 amino acids. The V end was cut by 5 bases, the J end by 6 bases, with 13 bases between. Germline CDR1 is MDHEN and CDR2 is SYDVKM. For the CDR3, the DNA is TGTGCCAGCAGTCTCAGGGGAGGGAATGGCTACACCTTC. Amino acids: CASSLRGGNGYTF.

The chain joins TRBV19 to TRBJ2-5; 9 bases match TRBD2. Unmatched junction bases numbered 9, after V lost 5 bases and J lost 5 bases. The CDR3 covers 15 residues. Germline V gene data show CDR1 as LNHDA and CDR2 as SQIVND (reference sequence). CDR3 protein: CASSPRGSGSETQYF. DNA for the CDR3: TGTGCCAGTAGTCCCCGGGGTAGCGGGAGTGAGACCCAGTACTTC. The variable domain in full, with the rest retrieved from reference TRBV19 and TRBJ2-5, is DGGITQSPKYLFRKEGQNVTLSCEQNLNHDAMYWYRQDPGQGLRLIYYSQIVNDFQKGDIAEGYSVSREKKESFPLTVTSAQKNPTAFYLCASSPRGSGSETQYFGPGTRLLVL.

The rearrangement links TRBV19 to TRBJ2-1, with D possibly being TRBD2 (6 bases). CDR3 length equals 12 residues. Per germline, CDR1 LNHDA and CDR2 SQIVND (reference sequence). V lost 3 bases and J 8 bases, leaving 8 bases between the germline ends. This CDR3 reads CASSIGGYEQFF. The CDR3 bases are TGTGCCAGTAGTATCGGAGGGTATGAGCAGTTCTTC.

This sequence joins TRBV9 and TRBJ1-1; the match to TRBD1 covers 8 bases. The junction had 4 bases not matched to a gene; V was cut back by 3 bases and J by 0 bases. Germline-derived CDR1 and CDR2 are SGDLS and YYNGEE. This CDR3 region has 15 residues. CDR3 nucleotide sequence: TGTGCCAGCAGCGGGATGACAGGGGTGAACACTGAAGCTTTCTTT. Protein: CASSGMTGVNTEAFF. The variable domain in full, with the rest retrieved from reference TRBV9 and TRBJ1-1, is DSGVTQTPKHLITATGQRVTLRCSPRSGDLSVYWYQQSLDQGLQFLIQYYNGEERAKGNILERFSAQQFPDLHSELNLSSLELGDSALYFCASSGMTGVNTEAFFGQGTRLTVV.

The rearrangement links TRBV7-2 to TRBJ1-1, with TRBD1 matching over 8 bases. CDR3 length: 15 amino acids. Germline values: CDR1 SGHTA, CDR2 FQGNSA. V lost 1 base and J lost 3; bases outside the gene matches: 4. The CDR3 is CASSLEQGGYTEAFF. The CDR3 nucleotides are TGTGCCAGCAGCTTAGAACAGGGGGGTTACACTGAAGCTTTCTTT. The entire variable domain, with the rest obtained from reference TRBV7-2 and TRBJ1-1, is as follows: GAGVSQSPSNKVTEKGKDVELRCDPISGHTALYWYRQSLGQGLEFLIYFQGNSAPDKSGLPSDRFSAERTGGSVSTLTIQRTQQEDSAVYLCASSLEQGGYTEAFFGQGTRLTVV.

The chain uses TRBV28 and TRBJ1-4; D unclear. V was cut by 2 bases and J by 0 bases, with 10 bases left in between. The CDR3 length is 16 residues. CDR1 is MDHEN, CDR2 SYDVKM, per germline. The CDR3 nucleotides are TGTGCCAGCAGTTTAGCATCAATTGCAACTAATGAAAAACTGTTTTTT. Protein product: CASSLASIATNEKLFF.

The chain combines TRBV5-1 with TRBJ2-3; D is tentatively TRBD1 or TRBD2 (5 bases each). With 0 bases removed from V and 2 bases from J, the gap between germline ends came to 10 bases. This CDR3 comprises 15 residues. The germline gives CDR1 SGHRS, CDR2 YFSETQ. The CDR3 bases are TGCGCCAGCAGCTTGGGTGGGGGTGACACAGATACGCAGTATTTT. Protein: CASSLGGGDTDTQYF.

The chain links TRBV30 to TRBJ2-4; possible D gene TRBD1, 7 bases. CDR1 is GTSNPN, CDR2 SVGIG, per germline (reference sequence). This CDR3 comprises 13 residues. Trimming took 3 bases from V and 8 from J, leaving 14 bases between them. The CDR3 coding sequence is TGTGCCTGGAGCGGACAGGAGGGACACATTCAGTACTTC. Translating it yields CAWSGQEGHIQYF. Based on the CDR3 plus reference TRBV30 and TRBJ2-4, the full variable domain is SQTIHQWPATLVQPVGSPLSLECTVEGTSNPNLYWYRQAAGRGLQLLFYSVGIGQISSEVPQNLSASRPQDRQFILSSKKLLLSDSGFYLCAWSGQEGHIQYFGAGTRLSVL.

V usage is TRBV5-4 and J usage is TRBJ2-5; 7 bases map to TRBD2. Germline V gene sequence: CDR1 SGHNT, CDR2 YYREEE (reference sequence). V lost 2 bases, J lost 0 bases, and 7 bases stayed unmatched. CDR3 length equals 16 residues. The CDR3 sequence is CASSFGASGNQETQYF. The CDR3 DNA reads TGTGCCAGCAGCTTTGGAGCTAGCGGTAACCAAGAGACCCAGTACTTC. Full variable domain (rest looked up from reference TRBV5-4 and TRBJ2-5): ETGVTQSPTHLIKTRGQQVTLRCSSQSGHNTVSWYQQALGQGPQFIFQYYREEENGRGNFPPRFSGLQFPNYSSELNVNALELDDSALYLCASSFGASGNQETQYFGPGTRLLVL.

This sequence joins TRBV5-4 and TRBJ1-2; D might be TRBD1 (5 bases). The length of the CDR3 is 14 residues. CDR1 and CDR2 from the germline V gene are SGHNT and YYREEE (reference sequence). V was shortened by 2 bases and J by 2 bases, with 10 bases between the two germline ends. CDR3: CASSLKGQNYGYTF. The CDR3 DNA follows: TGTGCCAGCAGCTTAAAGGGGCAGAACTATGGCTACACCTTC.

Only a few counts were recorded for this clone. This sequence joins TRBV28 and TRBJ1-4; no firm D call. V lost 1 base and J 7 bases, leaving 10 bases between the germline ends. CDR3 length: 14 residues. Germline loops: CDR1 MDHEN, CDR2 SYDVKM. The CDR3 nucleotides are TGTGCCAGCAGTTTATTGGAGGGAGGTGAAAAACTGTTTTTT. Translation: CASSLLEGGEKLFF.

This rearrangement joins TRBV29-1 to TRBJ2-1, with 10 bases identical to TRBD1. CDR1 and CDR2 from the germline V gene are SQVTM and ANQGSEA. Trimming removed 3 bases from V and 3 bases from J; junction bases left unmatched: 11. This CDR3 is 17 amino acids long. The CDR3 DNA follows: TGCAGCGTTGATCTATCTGGGGGACAGGGGTTCTACAATGAGCAGTTCTTC. It yields the protein CSVDLSGGQGFYNEQFF.

This clone appeared a single time. The V and J genes are TRBV4-3 and TRBJ2-7; D is perhaps TRBD2 (5 bases). Deletions cut 0 bases from V and 3 bases from J, with 12 bases between. CDR3 length: 15 residues. CDR1 and CDR2 from the germline V gene are LGHNA and YSLEER. The CDR3 nucleotides are TGCGCCAGCAGCCAAGAGGACGGGGAGAGCTACGAGCAGTACTTC. This translates into CASSQEDGESYEQYF.

The rearrangement uses TRBV5-6 and TRBJ2-6, with a possible D match to TRBD2 (6 bases). The germline gives CDR1 SGHDT, CDR2 YYEEEE. Between the trimmed V and J ends, which lost 4 bases and 1 base, there was a span of 15 bases. CDR3 length: 17 amino acids. Written as DNA, the CDR3 is TGTGCCAGCAGCCCTAGCGAACAGAGGTCTGGGGCCAACGTCCTGACTTTC. Protein sequence: CASSPSEQRSGANVLTF.

The V and J genes are TRBV6-6 and TRBJ2-7; D is possibly TRBD1 or TRBD2 (5 bases each). The CDR3 is 13 residues long. V lost 6 bases, J lost 4 bases, and 13 bases lay in between. Looked up from germline, CDR1 is MNHNY and CDR2 is SVGAGI (reference sequence). CDR3 protein: CASSGTVKYEQYF. The CDR3 DNA follows: TGTGCCAGCAGCGGGACCGTGAAATACGAGCAGTACTTC.

In its sample, this clone was seen once. The V and J genes are TRBV6-1 and TRBJ1-2; no reliable D call. The V gene lost 6 bases and the J gene lost 4 bases, with 6 bases spanning the gap. The CDR3 covers 11 residues. The germline gives CDR1 MNHNS, CDR2 SASEGT. The CDR3 DNA reads TGTGCCAGCAGCCACAGCTATGGCTACACCTTC. This sequence encodes CASSHSYGYTF.

This chain uses TRBV6-5 with TRBJ1-1; D ambiguous. CDR3 length: 12 amino acids. Germline V CDR1 and CDR2: MNHEY, SVGAGI. V dropped 6 bases and J dropped 5 bases, with 10 bases sitting between them. The DNA for the CDR3 is TGTGCCAGCAGGACCCTCGGTACTGAAGCTTTCTTT. Translating gives CASRTLGTEAFF.

This chain links TRBV6-6 with TRBJ1-4; no clear D gene. V was clipped by 7 bases and J by 0 bases, with 12 bases between them. CDR1 and CDR2 (germline): MNHNY, SVGAGI (reference sequence). The CDR3 has 15 residues. The CDR3 DNA follows: TGTGCCAGCACCAGGCGGGCTGCAACTAATGAAAAACTGTTTTTT. This encodes CASTRRAATNEKLFF.

The chain recombines TRBV2 with TRBJ2-7; D possibly corresponds to TRBD1 (6 bases). Trimming took off 1 base at V and 2 bases at J, with 12 bases between the two ends. Germline V gives CDR1 SNHLY, CDR2 FYNNEI. CDR3 length equals 15 residues. CDR3: CASSEDRAETYEQYF. CDR3 sequence (DNA): TGTGCCAGCAGTGAAGACAGGGCCGAAACCTACGAGCAGTACTTC.

The chain is built from TRBV18 and TRBJ2-5, with D possibly being TRBD1 (5 bases). The V end was cut by 5 bases, the J end by 3 bases, with 7 bases between. From germline, CDR1 is KGHSH and CDR2 LQKENI. There are 12 residues in the CDR3. The CDR3 coding sequence is TGTGCCAGCTCAAACAGGAAAGAGACCCAGTACTTC. It encodes CASSNRKETQYF.

The table lists this clone with a count of one. The CDR3 nucleotides are TGTGCCAGCAGCTTGGAGGCAGGGAGGTACGAGCAGTACTTC. Its translation: CASSLEAGRYEQYF. This chain uses TRBV5-4 with TRBJ2-7; D might be TRBD2 (6 bases). CDR1 is SGHNT, CDR2 YYREEE, per germline (reference sequence). V was trimmed by 0 bases and J by 4 bases, leaving 11 bases between them. There are 14 residues in the CDR3.

V usage is TRBV11-3 and J usage is TRBJ2-7, with D maybe TRBD2 (6 bases). This CDR3 contains 15 residues. V gave up 4 bases and J gave up 3 bases, with 16 bases separating them. From germline, CDR1 is SGHNT and CDR2 YENEEA. CDR3 amino acids: CASSSPGGDSYEQYF. The CDR3 bases are TGTGCCAGCAGCTCCCCAGGCGGGGATAGCTACGAGCAGTACTTC.

The rearrangement links TRBV28 to TRBJ1-1; D unresolved. Between the trimmed V and J ends, which lost 5 bases and 4 bases, there was a span of 14 bases. The CDR3 is made up of 14 amino acids. The germline V gene encodes CDR1 MDHEN and CDR2 SYDVKM. The DNA for the CDR3 is TGTGCCAGCAGTAGCTCTGGCGGGTCCACTGAAGCTTTCTTT. Protein product: CASSSSGGSTEAFF.

The V gene is TRBV12-5, the J gene TRBJ2-1; 12 bases map to TRBD2. Trimming cost V 7 bases and J 1 base; bases outside gene matches: 8. Germline loops: CDR1 LGHNT, CDR2 FRNRAP. The CDR3 sequence is 17 residues long. CDR3 nucleotides: TGTGCTAGTGCCTCGACTAGCGGGAGTGTTTCCTACAATGAGCAGTTCTTC. It codes for CASASTSGSVSYNEQFF.

The chain links TRBV7-2 to TRBJ1-1; 9 bases line up with TRBD1. CDR3 length: 15 amino acids. Germline CDR1 is SGHTA and CDR2 is FQGNSA. J lost 4 bases, V lost 4 bases, and 7 bases had no gene match. Here the CDR3 reads CASSSTGGAGTEAFF. The CDR3 DNA reads as TGTGCCAGCAGCTCAACAGGGGGCGCAGGCACTGAAGCTTTCTTT.